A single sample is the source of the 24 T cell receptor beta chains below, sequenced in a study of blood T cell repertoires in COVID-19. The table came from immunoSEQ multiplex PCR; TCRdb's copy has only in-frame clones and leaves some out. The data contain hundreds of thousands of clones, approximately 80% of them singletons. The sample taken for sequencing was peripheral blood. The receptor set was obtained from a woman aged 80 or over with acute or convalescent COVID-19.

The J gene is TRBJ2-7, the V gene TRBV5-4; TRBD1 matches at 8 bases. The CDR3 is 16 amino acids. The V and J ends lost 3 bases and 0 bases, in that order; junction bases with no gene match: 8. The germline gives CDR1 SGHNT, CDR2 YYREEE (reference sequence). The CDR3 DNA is TGTGCCAGCAGCTCCCTGACAGGGGAGAGCTCCTACGAGCAGTACTTC. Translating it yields CASSSLTGESSYEQYF.

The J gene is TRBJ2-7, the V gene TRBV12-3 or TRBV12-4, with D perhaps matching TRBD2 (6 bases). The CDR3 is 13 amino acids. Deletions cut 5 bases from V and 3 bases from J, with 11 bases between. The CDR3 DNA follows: TGTGCCAGCAGTCGTCGGGGGAGCTACGAGCAGTACTTC. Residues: CASSRRGSYEQYF.

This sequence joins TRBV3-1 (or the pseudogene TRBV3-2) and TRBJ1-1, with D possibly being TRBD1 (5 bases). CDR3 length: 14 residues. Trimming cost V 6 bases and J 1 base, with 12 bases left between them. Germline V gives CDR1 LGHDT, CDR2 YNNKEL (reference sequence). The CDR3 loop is CASSPRTTNTEAFF. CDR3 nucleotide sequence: TGTGCCAGCAGTCCTCGGACAACGAACACTGAAGCTTTCTTT.

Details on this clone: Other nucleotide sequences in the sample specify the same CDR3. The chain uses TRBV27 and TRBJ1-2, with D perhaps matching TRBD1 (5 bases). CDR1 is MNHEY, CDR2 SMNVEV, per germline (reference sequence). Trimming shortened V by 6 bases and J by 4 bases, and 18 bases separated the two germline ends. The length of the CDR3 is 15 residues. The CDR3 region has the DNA TGTGCCAGCAGCCCCAGGTCCGGGGGGGGCTATGGCTACACCTTC. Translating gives CASSPRSGGGYGYTF.

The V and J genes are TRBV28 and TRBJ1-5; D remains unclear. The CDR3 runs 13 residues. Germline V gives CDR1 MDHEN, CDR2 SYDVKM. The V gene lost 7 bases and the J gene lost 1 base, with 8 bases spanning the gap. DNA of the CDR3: TGTGCCAGCATCGGAGGCAGCAATCAGCCCCAGCATTTT. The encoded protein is CASIGGSNQPQHF.

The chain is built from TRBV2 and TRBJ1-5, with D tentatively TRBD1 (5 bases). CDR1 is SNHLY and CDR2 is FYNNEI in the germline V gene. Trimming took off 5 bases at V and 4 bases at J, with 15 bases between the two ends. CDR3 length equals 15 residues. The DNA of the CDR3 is TGTGCCAGCAGTATACGGGGGACGGATAATCAGCCCCAGCATTTT. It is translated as CASSIRGTDNQPQHF.

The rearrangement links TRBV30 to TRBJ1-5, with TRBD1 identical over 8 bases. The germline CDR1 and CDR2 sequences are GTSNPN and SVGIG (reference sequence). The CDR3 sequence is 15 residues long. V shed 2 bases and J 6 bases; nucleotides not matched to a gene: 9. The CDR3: CAWSRSTGASQPQHF. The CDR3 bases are TGTGCCTGGAGTCGATCGACAGGGGCCAGTCAGCCCCAGCATTTT.

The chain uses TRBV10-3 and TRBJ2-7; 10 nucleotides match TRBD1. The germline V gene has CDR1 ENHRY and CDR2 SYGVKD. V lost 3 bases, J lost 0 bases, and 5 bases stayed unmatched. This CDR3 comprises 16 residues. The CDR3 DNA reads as TGTGCCATCAGTGAAGGGACAGGGGCCTTCTCCTACGAGCAGTACTTC. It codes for CAISEGTGAFSYEQYF.

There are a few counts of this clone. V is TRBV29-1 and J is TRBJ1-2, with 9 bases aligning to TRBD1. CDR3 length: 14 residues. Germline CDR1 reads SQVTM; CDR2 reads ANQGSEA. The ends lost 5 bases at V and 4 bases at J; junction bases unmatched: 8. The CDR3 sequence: CSVSVGTGPYGYTF. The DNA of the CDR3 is TGCAGCGTTTCCGTCGGGACAGGGCCCTATGGCTACACCTTC.

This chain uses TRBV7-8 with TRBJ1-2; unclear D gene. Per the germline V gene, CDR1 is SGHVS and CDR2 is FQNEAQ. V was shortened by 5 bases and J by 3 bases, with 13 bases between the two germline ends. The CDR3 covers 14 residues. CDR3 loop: CASSPLSPDYGYTF. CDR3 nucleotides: TGTGCCAGCAGCCCCTTATCCCCGGACTATGGCTACACCTTC. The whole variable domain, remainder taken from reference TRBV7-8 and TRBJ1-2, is GAGVSQSPRYKVAKRGQDVALRCDPISGHVSLFWYQQALGQGPEFLTYFQNEAQLDKSGLPSDRFFAERPEGSVSTLKIQRTQQEDSAVYLCASSPLSPDYGYTFGSGTRLTVV.

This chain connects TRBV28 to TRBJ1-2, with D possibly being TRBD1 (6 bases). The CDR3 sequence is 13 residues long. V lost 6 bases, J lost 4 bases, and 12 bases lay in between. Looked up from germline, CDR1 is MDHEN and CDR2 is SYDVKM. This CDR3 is CASSPGDTYGYTF. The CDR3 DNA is TGTGCCAGCAGCCCAGGGGATACCTATGGCTACACCTTC.

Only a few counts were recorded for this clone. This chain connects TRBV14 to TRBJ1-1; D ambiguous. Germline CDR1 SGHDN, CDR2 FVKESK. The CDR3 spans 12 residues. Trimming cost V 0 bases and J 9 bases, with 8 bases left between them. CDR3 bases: TGTGCCAGCAGCCAAGAGCCGGGAAAAGCTTTCTTT. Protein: CASSQEPGKAFF.

CDR3 loop: CASSPGLAGVRTDTQYF. CDR3 sequence (DNA): TGTGCCAGCAGCCCTGGACTAGCGGGGGTACGCACAGATACGCAGTATTTT. The rearrangement joins TRBV11-3 to TRBJ2-3; TRBD2 aligns across 13 bases. V was pared by 5 bases and J by 1 base, with 6 bases of the junction left unmatched. This CDR3 spans 17 amino acids. Germline CDR1 and CDR2: SGHNT and YENEEA.

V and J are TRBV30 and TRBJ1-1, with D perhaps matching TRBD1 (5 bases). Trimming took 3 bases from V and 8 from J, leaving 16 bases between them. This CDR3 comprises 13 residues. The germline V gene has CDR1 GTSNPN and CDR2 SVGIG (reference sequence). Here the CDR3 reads CAWREMGQREAFF. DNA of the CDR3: TGTGCCTGGAGGGAGATGGGGCAGAGAGAAGCTTTCTTT.

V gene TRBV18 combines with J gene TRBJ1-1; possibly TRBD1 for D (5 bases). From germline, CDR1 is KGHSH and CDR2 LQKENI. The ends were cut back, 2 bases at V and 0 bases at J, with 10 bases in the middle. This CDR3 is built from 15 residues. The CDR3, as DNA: TGTGCCAGCTCACCAAATCCGGGGGTGAACACTGAAGCTTTCTTT. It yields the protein CASSPNPGVNTEAFF.

CDR3 sequence (DNA): TGTGCCAGCAGCCAAGAACTGAACTATGGCTACACCTTC. It is translated as CASSQELNYGYTF. The chain carries TRBV14 and TRBJ1-2, with D unresolved. The V end was cut by 0 bases, the J end by 2 bases, with 4 bases between. Germline V gene data show CDR1 as SGHDN and CDR2 as FVKESK. The CDR3 is 13 residues long. Together with reference TRBV14 and TRBJ1-2, the CDR3 gives the full variable domain: EAGVTQFPSHSVIEKGQTVTLRCDPISGHDNLYWYRRVMGKEIKFLLHFVKESKQDESGMPNNRFLAERTGGTYSTLKVQPAELEDSGVYFCASSQELNYGYTFGSGTRLTVV.

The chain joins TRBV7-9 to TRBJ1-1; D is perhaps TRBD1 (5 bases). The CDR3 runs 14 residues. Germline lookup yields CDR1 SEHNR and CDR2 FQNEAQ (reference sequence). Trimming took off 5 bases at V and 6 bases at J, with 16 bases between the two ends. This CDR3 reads CASSPPDILSEAFF. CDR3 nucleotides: TGTGCCAGCAGCCCACCGGACATACTATCTGAAGCTTTCTTT.

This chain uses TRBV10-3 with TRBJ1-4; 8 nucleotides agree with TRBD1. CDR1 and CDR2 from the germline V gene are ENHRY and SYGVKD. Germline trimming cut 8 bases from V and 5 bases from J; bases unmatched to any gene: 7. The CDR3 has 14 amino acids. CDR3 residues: CAIGQGLLNEKLFF. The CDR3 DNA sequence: TGTGCCATCGGACAGGGACTCTTAAATGAAAAACTGTTTTTT.

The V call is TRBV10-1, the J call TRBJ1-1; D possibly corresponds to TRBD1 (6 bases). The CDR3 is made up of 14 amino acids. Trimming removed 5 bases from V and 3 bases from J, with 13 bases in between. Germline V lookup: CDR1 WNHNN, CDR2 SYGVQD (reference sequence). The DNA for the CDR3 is TGCGCCAGCAGTTACTCAGGGGATTACACTGAAGCTTTCTTT. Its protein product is CASSYSGDYTEAFF.

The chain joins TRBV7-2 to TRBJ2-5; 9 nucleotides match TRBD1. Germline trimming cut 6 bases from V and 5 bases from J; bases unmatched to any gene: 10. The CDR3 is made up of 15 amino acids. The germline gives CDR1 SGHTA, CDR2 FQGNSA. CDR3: CASSRHRGRGETQYF. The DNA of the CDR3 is TGTGCCAGCAGTCGCCACAGGGGGCGTGGGGAGACCCAGTACTTC.

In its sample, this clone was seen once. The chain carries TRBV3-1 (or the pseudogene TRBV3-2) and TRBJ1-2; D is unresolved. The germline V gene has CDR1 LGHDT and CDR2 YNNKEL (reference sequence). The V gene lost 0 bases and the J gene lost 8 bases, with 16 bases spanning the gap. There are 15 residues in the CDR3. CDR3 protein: CASSQDLVGVGGYTF. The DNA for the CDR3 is TGTGCCAGCAGCCAAGATCTTGTCGGGGTTGGAGGCTACACCTTC.

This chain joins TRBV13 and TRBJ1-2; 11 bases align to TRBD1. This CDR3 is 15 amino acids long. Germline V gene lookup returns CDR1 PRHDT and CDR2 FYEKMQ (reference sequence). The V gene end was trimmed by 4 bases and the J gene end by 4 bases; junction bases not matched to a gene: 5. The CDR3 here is CASSSAGTGGYGYTF. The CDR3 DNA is TGTGCCAGCAGCTCCGCCGGGACAGGGGGCTATGGCTACACCTTC.

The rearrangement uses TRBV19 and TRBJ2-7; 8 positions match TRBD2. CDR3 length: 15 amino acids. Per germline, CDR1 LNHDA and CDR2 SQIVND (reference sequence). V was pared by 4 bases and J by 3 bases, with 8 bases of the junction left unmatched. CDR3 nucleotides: TGTGCCAGTAGTACCCCGGGGGGGGACCTCTACGAGCAGTACTTC. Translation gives CASSTPGGDLYEQYF.

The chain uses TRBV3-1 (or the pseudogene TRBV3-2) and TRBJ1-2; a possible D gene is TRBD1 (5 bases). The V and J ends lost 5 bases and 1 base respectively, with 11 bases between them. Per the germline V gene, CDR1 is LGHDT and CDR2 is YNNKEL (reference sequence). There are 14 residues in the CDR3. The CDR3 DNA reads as TGTGCCAGCAGCGCCAGGGATCTTAACTATGGCTACACCTTC. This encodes CASSARDLNYGYTF.